This T cell receptor (beta chain) stems from a study of blood T cell repertoires in COVID-19. Germline loops: CDR1 SQVTM, CDR2 ANQGSEA. CDR3 size: 17 residues. The V gene end was trimmed by 4 bases and the J gene end by 0 bases; junction bases not matched to a gene: 9. Clones were read by immunoSEQ multiplex PCR, and TCRdb kept only the in-frame ones, dropping some. Of 72,000 or so clones listed, around nine tenths are singletons. The source is a woman in her fifties or sixties with acute or convalescent COVID-19. This chain links TRBV29-1 with TRBJ1-4; 9 bases line up with TRBD1. Input material: peripheral blood. CDR3 amino acids: CSVGNHRGQATNEKLFF. The CDR3 DNA is TGCAGCGTTGGAAACCACAGGGGGCAGGCAACTAATGAAAAACTGTTTTTT.